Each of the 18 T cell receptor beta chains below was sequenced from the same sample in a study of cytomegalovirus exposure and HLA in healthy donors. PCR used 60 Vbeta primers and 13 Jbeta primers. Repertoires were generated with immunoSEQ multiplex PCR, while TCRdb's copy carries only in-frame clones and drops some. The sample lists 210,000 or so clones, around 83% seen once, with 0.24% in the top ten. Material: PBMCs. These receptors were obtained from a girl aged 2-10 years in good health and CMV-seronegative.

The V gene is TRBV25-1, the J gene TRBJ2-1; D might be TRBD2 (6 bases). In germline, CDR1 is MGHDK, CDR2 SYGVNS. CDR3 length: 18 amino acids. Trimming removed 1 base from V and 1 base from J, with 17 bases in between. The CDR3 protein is CASSESWDRGRSYNEQFF. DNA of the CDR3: TGTGCCAGCAGTGAATCGTGGGATCGGGGGAGGTCCTACAATGAGCAGTTCTTC.

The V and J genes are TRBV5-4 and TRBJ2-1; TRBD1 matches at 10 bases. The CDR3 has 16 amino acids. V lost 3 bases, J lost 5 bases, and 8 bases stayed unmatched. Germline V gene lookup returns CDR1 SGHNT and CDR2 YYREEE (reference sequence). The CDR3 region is CASSSPQGQGHNEQFF. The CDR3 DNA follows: TGTGCCAGCAGCTCACCCCAGGGACAGGGGCACAATGAGCAGTTCTTC.

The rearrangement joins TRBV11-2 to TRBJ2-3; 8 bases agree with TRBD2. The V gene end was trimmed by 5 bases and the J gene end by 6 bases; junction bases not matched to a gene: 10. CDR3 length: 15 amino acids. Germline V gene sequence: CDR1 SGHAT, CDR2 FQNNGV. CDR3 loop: CASSLALAGADTQYF. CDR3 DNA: TGTGCCAGCAGCCTGGCGCTAGCGGGCGCCGATACGCAGTATTTT. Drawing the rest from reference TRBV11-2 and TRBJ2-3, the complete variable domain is EAGVAQSPRYKIIEKRQSVAFWCNPISGHATLYWYQQILGQGPKLLIQFQNNGVVDDSQLPKDRFSAERLKGVDSTLKIQPAKLEDSAVYLCASSLALAGADTQYFGPGTRLTVL.

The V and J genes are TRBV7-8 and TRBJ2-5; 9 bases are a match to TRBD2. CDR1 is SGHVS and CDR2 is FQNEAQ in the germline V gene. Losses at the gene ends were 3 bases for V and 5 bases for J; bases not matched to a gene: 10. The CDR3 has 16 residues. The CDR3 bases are TGTGCCAGCAGCTTGACTAGCGGCGCACCTGGGGAGACCCAGTACTTC. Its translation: CASSLTSGAPGETQYF.

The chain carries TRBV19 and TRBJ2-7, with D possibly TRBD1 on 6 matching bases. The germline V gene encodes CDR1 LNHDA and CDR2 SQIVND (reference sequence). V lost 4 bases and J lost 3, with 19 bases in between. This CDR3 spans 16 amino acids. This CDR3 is CASSSQDRTGFYEQYF. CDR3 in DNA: TGTGCCAGTAGTAGCCAAGACAGGACGGGCTTCTACGAGCAGTACTTC.

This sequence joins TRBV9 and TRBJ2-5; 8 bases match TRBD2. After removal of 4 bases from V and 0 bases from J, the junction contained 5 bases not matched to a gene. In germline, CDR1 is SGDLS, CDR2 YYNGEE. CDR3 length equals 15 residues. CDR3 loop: CASSMGLVDQETQYF. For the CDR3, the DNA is TGTGCCAGCAGCATGGGACTAGTGGACCAAGAGACCCAGTACTTC.

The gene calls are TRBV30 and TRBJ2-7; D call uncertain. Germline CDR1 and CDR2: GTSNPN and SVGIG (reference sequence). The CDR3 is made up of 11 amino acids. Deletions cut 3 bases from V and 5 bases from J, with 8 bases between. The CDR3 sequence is CAWSPGDEQYF. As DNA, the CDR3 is TGTGCCTGGAGCCCTGGAGACGAGCAGTACTTC.

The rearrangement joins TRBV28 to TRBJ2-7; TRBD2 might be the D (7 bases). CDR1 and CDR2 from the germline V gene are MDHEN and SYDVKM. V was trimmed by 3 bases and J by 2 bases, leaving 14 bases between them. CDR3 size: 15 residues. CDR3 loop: CASSFRGGSPYEQYF. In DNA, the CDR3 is TGTGCCAGCAGTTTCAGGGGCGGGAGTCCCTACGAGCAGTACTTC.

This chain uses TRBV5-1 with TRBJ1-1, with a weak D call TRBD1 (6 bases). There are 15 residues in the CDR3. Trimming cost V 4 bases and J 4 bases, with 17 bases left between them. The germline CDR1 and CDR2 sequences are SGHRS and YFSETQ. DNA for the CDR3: TGCGCCAGCAGCGAACAGGGCGCCTTGGGCACTGAAGCTTTCTTT. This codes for CASSEQGALGTEAFF.

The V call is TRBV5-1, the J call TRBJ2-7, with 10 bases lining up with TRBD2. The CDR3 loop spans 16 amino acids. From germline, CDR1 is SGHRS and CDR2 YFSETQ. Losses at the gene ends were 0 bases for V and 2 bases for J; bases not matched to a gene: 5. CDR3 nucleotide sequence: TGCGCCAGCAGCTTGGGACTAGCGGGCGTTACCTACGAGCAGTACTTC. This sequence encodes CASSLGLAGVTYEQYF.

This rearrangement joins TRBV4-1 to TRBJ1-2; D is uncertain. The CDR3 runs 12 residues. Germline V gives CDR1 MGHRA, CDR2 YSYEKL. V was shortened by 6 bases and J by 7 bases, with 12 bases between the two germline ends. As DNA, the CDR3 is TGCGCCAGCAGTAAGGAGTTGGGTGGCTACACCTTC. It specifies CASSKELGGYTF.

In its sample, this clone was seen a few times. The CDR3 DNA sequence: TGCGCCAGCAGCGGACTAGCGGGGTCCTACGAGCAGTACTTC. This gives the protein CASSGLAGSYEQYF. The genes are TRBV5-1 and TRBJ2-7, with TRBD2 matching over 12 bases. V was clipped by 4 bases and J by 1 base; unmatched bases: 0. Per germline, CDR1 SGHRS and CDR2 YFSETQ. The CDR3 totals 14 residues.

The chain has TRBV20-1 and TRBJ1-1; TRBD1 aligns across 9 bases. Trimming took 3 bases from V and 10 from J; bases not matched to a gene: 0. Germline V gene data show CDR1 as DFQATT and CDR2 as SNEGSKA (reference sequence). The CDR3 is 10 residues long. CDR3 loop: CSARGQGAFF. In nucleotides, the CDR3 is TGCAGTGCTAGGGGACAGGGAGCTTTCTTT.

Here the CDR3 DNA reads TGTGCCAGTACGGGACAGAGAAACACCGGGGAGCTGTTTTTT. Protein sequence: CASTGQRNTGELFF. V is TRBV6-1 and J is TRBJ2-2; the match to TRBD1 covers 7 bases. With V trimmed by 9 bases and J by 2 bases, 6 bases remained unmatched. Looked up from germline, CDR1 is MNHNS and CDR2 is SASEGT. The CDR3 extends over 14 amino acids.

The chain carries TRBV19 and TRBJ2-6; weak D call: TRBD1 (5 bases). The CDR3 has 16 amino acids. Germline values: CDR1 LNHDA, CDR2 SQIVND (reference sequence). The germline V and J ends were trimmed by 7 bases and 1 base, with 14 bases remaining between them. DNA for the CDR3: TGTGCCAGTACCTATAGTTCAGGGTCTGGGGCCAACGTCCTGACTTTC. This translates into CASTYSSGSGANVLTF.

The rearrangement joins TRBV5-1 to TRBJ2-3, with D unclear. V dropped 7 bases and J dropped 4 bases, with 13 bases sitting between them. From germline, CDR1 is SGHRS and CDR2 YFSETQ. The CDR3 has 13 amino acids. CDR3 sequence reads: CASSSIVADTQYF. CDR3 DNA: TGCGCCAGCTCATCTATCGTGGCAGATACGCAGTATTTT.

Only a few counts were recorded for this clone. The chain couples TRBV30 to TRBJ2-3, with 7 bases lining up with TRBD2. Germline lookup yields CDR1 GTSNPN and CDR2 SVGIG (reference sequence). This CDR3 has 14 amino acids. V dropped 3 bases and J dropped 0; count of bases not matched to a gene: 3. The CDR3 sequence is CAWRTGGSTDTQYF. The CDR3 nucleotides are TGTGCCTGGAGGACGGGAGGAAGCACAGATACGCAGTATTTT.

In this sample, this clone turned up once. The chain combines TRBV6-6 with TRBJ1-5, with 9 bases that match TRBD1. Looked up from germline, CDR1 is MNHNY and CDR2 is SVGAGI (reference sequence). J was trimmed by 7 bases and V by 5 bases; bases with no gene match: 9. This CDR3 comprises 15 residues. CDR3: CASSRPTGGRQPQHF. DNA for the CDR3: TGTGCCAGCAGTAGGCCTACAGGGGGCAGGCAGCCCCAGCATTTT.